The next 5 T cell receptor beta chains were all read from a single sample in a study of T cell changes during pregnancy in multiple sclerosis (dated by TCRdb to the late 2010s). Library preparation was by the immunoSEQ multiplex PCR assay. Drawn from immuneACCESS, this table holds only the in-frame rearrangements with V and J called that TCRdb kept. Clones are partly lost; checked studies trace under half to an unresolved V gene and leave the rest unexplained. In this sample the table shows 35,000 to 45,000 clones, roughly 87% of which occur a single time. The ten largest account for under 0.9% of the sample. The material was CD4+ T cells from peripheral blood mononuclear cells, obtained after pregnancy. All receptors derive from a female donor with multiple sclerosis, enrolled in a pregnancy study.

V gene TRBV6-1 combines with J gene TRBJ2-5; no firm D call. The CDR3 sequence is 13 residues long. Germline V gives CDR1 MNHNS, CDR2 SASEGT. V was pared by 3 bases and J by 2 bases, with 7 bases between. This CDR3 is CASSDELQETQYF. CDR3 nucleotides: TGTGCCAGCAGTGATGAACTTCAAGAGACCCAGTACTTC.

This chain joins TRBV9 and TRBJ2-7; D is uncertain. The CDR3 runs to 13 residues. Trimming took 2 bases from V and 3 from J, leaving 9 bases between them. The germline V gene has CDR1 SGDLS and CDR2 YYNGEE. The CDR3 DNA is TGTGCCAGCAGCGTGCAGGATTACTACGAGCAGTACTTC. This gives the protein CASSVQDYYEQYF.

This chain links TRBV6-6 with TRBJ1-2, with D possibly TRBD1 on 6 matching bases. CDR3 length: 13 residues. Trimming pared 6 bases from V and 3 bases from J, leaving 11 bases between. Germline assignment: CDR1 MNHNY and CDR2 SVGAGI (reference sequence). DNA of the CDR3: TGTGCCAGCAGAAGGGGGAAGGACTATGGCTACACCTTC. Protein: CASRRGKDYGYTF.

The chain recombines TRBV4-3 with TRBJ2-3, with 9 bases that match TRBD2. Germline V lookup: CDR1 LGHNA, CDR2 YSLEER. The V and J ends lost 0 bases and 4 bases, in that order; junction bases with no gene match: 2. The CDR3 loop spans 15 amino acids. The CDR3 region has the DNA TGCGCCAGCAGCCAAGAACGCGGGGGGGCAGATACGCAGTATTTT. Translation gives CASSQERGGADTQYF.

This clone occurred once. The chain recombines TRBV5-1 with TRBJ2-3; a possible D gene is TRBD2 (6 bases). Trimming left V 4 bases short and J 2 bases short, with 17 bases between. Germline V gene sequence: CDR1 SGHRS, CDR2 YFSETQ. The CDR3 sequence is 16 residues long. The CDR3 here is CASSLVGRGVTDTQYF. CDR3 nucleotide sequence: TGCGCCAGCAGCCTCGTAGGGCGGGGAGTCACAGATACGCAGTATTTT. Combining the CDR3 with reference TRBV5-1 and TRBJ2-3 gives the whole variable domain KAGVTQTPRYLIKTRGQQVTLSCSPISGHRSVSWYQQTPGQGLQFLFEYFSETQRNKGNFPGRFSGRQFSNSRSEMNVSTLELGDSALYLCASSLVGRGVTDTQYFGPGTRLTVL.